This T cell receptor beta chain was identified during a study of regulatory T cells in long-lasting Graves disease listed by TCRdb under 2021. As for the study more broadly: Patients with newly diagnosed Graves' disease had been on antithyroid drugs for under 3 months. The study was conducted in China and was registered as a clinical trial. Persistent Graves' disease patients were compared with newly diagnosed Graves' disease patients by peripheral blood TCR sequencing and RNA sequencing. A total of about 35 samples underwent TCR sequencing, from about 13 patients with persistent Graves' disease and 20 or so patients with newly diagnosed Graves' disease.

The library relied on multiplex PCR. Sequencer: Illumina HiSeq 4000. CDR3 regions were amplified by Arm-PCR with iRepertoire HTBI primers to construct TCR beta libraries. Gel purification was performed on PCR products prior to sequencing. The source study handled its data this way. A total of 62 TRBV and under 15 TRBJ segments were identified across samples and were used for gene usage analysis of CDR3 amino acid clonotypes. COPE and FqMerger were used to merge filtered high-quality paired reads into contigs. BLAST was used to align contigs to the IMGT TRBV, TRBD and TRBJ reference genes, and CDR3 was defined following IMGT. Any clonotype with a frequency above 0.1% was classified as a highly expanded clone. Repertoire diversity was measured by Shannon entropy, and V-J evenness by the Gini coefficient. Clonotypes shared by more than one individual were considered public. TCRdb itself trimmed the public reads at Q25 with fastp, ran MiXCR and retained productive beta chains. Entries that share a CDR3 protein sequence are merged under the most common genes and DNA. Clone size and V and J calls follow TCRdb, not the original study. This sample lists 320,000 or so distinct CDR3 sequences; 15% to 20% were detected once. Around 36% of the sample is taken by the ten largest.

What the research found in general, with its limitations: The small sample size was acknowledged by the authors as a limitation that may reduce accuracy. Lower TCR Shannon entropy and fewer highly expanded clones were observed in persistent Graves' disease patients than in newly diagnosed patients, which suggested clonal expansion. Sequencing and analysis were restricted to the TCR beta chain. The study examined only peripheral blood because the primary lesion, thyroid tissue, could not be accessed. A larger number of public clonotypes was shared among persistent patients (fewer than 3,000) than among newly diagnosed patients (roughly 930).

As concerns this clonotype: Its specific antigen is unknown. A much larger clone is a single base away; this may be a read error.

This specimen's time point label, interpreted: newly diagnosed GD, antithyroid drugs for less than 3 months. For both TCR sequencing and RNA sequencing, RNA was extracted from PBMCs in TRIzol. The diagnosis of Graves' disease followed American Thyroid Association guidelines. Recruitment of patients was carried out at an endocrinology department in Xi'an, China. Each patient gave around 9 milliliters of peripheral blood, collected in an EDTA anticoagulant tube. Ficoll Paque Plus density gradient separation was used to isolate PBMCs, and no further T cell sorting was performed. RNA quality was checked with an Agilent 2100 Bioanalyzer and agarose gel, and concentration with a NanoDrop 2000. This TCR was recovered from a female donor with Graves disease. The specimen comprised peripheral blood mononuclear cells (PBMCs), sampled at new diagnosis, from a patient treated with antithyroid drugs.

The CDR3 protein is CASSQQWVTDTQYF. The DNA is TGTGCCAGCAGCCAGCAGTGGGTCACAGATACGCAGTATTTT. The chain joins TRBV7-8 to TRBJ2-3; the D gene cannot be resolved reliably. Trimming costs V 5 bases and J 2 bases, and their ends lie 11 bases apart. In the germline V gene, CDR1 corresponds to SGHVS and CDR2 to FQNEAQ. Taken from cysteine to phenylalanine, the CDR3 has 14 residues. This entry keeps only the CDR3 DNA: 42 bases, framed from base 1.